This note documents a single T cell receptor (beta chain) sequence. Antigen: not known. The sample is drawn from a study of cytomegalovirus exposure and HLA in healthy donors. General study findings and limits: It was reported that the classifier diagnosed cytomegalovirus status with high specificity and sensitivity in both the original and validation cohorts.

Profiling relied on immunoSEQ multiplex PCR, and the TCRdb table lists in-frame clones only, not all of them. The data hold 65,000 to 75,000 clones, with 96% observed a single time. This CDR3 comprises 15 residues. J was trimmed by 6 bases and V by 4 bases; bases with no gene match: 10. CDR1 and CDR2 (germline): SGHRS, YFSETQ. V usage is TRBV5-1 and J usage is TRBJ1-2; TRBD1 matches at 9 bases. The sample comprised PBMCs. This clonotype originated in a woman under 30 in good health and CMV-seropositive. The CDR3 nucleotides read TGCGCCAGCAGCCACTTGCAACAGGGGGCTGATGGCTACACCTTC. It translates to CASSHLQQGADGYTF.